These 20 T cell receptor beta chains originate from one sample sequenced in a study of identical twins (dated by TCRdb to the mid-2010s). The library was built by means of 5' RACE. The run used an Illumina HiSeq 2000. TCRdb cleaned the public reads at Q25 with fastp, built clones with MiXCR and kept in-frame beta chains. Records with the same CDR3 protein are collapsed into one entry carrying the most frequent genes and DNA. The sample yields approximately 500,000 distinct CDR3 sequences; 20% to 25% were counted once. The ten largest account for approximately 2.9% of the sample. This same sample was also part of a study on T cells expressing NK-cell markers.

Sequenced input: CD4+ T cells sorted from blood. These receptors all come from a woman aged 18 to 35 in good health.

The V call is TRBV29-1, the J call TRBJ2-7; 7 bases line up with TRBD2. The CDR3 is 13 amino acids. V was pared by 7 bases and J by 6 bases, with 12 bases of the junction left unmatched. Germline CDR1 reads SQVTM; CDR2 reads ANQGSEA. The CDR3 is CSAVTREVTEQYF. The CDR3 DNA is TGCAGCGCTGTGACCCGGGAGGTCACCGAGCAGTACTTC.

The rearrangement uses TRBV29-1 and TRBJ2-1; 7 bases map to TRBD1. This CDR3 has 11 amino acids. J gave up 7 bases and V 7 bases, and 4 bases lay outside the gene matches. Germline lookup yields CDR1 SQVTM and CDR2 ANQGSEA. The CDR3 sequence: CSGYRGNEQFF. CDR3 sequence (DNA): TGCAGCGGCTACAGGGGAAATGAGCAGTTCTTC.

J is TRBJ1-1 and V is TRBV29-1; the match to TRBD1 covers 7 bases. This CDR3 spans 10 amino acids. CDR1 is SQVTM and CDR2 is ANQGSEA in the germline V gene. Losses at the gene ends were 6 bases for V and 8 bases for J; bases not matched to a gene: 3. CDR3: CSVAQGEAFF. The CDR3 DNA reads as TGCAGCGTAGCACAGGGGGAAGCTTTCTTT. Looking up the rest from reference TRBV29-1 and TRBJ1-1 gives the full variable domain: SAVISQKPSRDICQRGTSLTIQCQVDSQVTMMFWYRQQPGQSLTLIATANQGSEATYESGFVIDKFPISRPNLTFSTLTVSNMSPEDSSIYLCSVAQGEAFFGQGTRLTVV.

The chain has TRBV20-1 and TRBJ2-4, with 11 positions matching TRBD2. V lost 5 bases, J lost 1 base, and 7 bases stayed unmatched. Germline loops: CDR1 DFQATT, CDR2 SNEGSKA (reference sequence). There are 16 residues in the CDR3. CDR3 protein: CSAGILAGGAKNIQYF. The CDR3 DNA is TGCAGTGCTGGCATCCTAGCGGGAGGCGCCAAAAACATTCAGTACTTC.

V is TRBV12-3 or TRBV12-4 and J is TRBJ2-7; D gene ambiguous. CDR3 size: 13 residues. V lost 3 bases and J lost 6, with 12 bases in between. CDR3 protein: CASSFLLVAEQYF. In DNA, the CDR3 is TGTGCCAGCAGTTTTTTACTGGTTGCCGAGCAGTACTTC.

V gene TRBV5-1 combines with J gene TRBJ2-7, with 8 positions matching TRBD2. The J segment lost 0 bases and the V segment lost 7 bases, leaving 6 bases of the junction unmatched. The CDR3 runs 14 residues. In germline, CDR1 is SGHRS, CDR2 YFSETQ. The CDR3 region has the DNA TGCGCCAGCCAACTAGGGACTAGCTCCTACGAGCAGTACTTC. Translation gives CASQLGTSSYEQYF.

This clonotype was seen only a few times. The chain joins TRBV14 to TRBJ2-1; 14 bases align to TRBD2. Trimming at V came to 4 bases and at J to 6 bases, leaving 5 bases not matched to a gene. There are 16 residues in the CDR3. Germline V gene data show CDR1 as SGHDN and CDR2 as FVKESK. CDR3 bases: TGTGCCAGCAGCCGCACCGGGACTAGCGGGAGCAATGAGCAGTTCTTC. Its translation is CASSRTGTSGSNEQFF.

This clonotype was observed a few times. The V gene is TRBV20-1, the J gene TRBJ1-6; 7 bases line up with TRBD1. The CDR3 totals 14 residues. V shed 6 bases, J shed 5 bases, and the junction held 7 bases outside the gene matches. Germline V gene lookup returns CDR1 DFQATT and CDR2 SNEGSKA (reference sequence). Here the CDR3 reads CSAATGLDNSPLHF. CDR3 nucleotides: TGCAGTGCCGCGACAGGGTTGGATAATTCACCCCTCCACTTT.

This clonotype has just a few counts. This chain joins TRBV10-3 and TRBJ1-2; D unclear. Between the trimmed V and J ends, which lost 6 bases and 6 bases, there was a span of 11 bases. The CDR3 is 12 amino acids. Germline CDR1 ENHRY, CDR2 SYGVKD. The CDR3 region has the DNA TGTGCCATCAGCAATAATCCAGATGGCTACACCTTC. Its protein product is CAISNNPDGYTF.

DNA for the CDR3: TGCGCCAGCAGCCAAACACGGACTAGTTTGCGGCTATACACAGATACGCAGTATTTT. Translation: CASSQTRTSLRLYTDTQYF. This rearrangement joins TRBV4-3 to TRBJ2-3; 7 bases are shared with TRBD2. The CDR3 sequence is 19 residues long. V dropped 2 bases and J dropped 2; count of bases not matched to a gene: 16. The V gene's germline CDR1 is LGHNA and CDR2 YSLEER.

CDR3 bases: TGTGCCAGCAGTCGAGGCCCAAACGGCAATCAGCCCCAGCATTTT. Its translation: CASSRGPNGNQPQHF. The chain has TRBV5-6 and TRBJ1-5; no clear D. Trimming took 5 bases from V and 2 from J, leaving 14 bases between them. The CDR3 contains 15 residues. Germline values: CDR1 SGHDT, CDR2 YYEEEE.

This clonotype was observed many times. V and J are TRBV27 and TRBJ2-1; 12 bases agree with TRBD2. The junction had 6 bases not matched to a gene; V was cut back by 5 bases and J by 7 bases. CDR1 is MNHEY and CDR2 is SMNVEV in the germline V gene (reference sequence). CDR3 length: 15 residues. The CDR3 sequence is CASSPLAGGGNEQFF. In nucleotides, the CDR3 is TGTGCCAGCAGTCCTCTAGCGGGAGGGGGGAATGAGCAGTTCTTC.

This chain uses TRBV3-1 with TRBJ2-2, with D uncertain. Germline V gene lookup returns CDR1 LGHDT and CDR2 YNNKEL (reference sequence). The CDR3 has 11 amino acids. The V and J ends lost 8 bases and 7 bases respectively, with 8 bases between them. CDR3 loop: CASRSLGELFF. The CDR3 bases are TGTGCCAGCCGTTCACTCGGGGAGCTGTTTTTT.

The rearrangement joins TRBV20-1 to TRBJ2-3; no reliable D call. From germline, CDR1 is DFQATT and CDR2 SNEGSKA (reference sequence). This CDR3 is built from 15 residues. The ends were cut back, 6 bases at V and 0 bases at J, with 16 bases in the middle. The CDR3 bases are TGCAGTGCCCTGGGAACGGGCCGTAGCACAGATACGCAGTATTTT. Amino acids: CSALGTGRSTDTQYF.

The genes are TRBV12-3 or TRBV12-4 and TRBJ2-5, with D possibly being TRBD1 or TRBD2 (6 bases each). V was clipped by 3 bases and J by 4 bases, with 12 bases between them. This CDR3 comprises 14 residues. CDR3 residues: CASSFGGVRETQYF. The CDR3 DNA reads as TGTGCCAGCAGTTTCGGGGGCGTACGAGAGACCCAGTACTTC.

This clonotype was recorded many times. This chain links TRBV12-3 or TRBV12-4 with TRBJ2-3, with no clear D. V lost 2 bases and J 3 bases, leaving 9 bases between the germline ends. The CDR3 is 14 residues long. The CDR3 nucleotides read TGTGCCAGCAGTTTACTGACTTCGACAGATACGCAGTATTTT. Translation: CASSLLTSTDTQYF.

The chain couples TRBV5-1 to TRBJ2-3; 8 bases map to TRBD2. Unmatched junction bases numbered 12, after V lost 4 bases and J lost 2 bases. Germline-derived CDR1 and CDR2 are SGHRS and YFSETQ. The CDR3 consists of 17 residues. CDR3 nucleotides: TGCGCCAGCAGCGCCCTCCGGGGGGGTACCCTCACAGATACGCAGTATTTT. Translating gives CASSALRGGTLTDTQYF.

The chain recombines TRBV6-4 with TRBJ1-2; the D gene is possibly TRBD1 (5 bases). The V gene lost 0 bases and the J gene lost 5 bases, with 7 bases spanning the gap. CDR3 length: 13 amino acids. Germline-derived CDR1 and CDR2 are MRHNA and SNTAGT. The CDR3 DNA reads TGTGCCAGCAGTGACTCTCAGGGTTATGGCTACACCTTC. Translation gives CASSDSQGYGYTF.

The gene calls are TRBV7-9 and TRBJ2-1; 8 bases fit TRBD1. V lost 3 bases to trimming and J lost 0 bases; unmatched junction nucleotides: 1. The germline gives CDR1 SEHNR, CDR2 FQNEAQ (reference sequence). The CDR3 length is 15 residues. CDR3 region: CASSLTGVSYNEQFF. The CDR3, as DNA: TGTGCCAGCAGCTTGACAGGGGTCTCCTACAATGAGCAGTTCTTC.

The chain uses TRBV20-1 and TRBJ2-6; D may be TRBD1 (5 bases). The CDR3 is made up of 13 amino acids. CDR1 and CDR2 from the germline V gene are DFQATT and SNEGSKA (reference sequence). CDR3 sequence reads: CSADQGGANVLTF. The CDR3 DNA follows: TGCAGCGCCGACCAGGGAGGGGCCAACGTCCTGACTTTC.